Following are 11 T cell receptor beta chains from one sample sequenced in a study of blood T cell repertoires in COVID-19. Only in-frame clones appear in the TCRdb table, and some are missing; sequencing was by immunoSEQ multiplex PCR. The repertoire consists of a few hundred thousand clones, with 86% occurring once and the leading ten covering under 2%. The sequenced material came from peripheral blood. The receptors come from a woman between 50 and 59 years old with acute or convalescent COVID-19.

The chain has TRBV27 and TRBJ1-5; possible D gene TRBD1, 6 bases. Germline assignment: CDR1 MNHEY and CDR2 SMNVEV (reference sequence). The CDR3 has 16 amino acids. Deletions cut 5 bases from V and 2 bases from J, with 16 bases between. The CDR3 sequence: CASSATRGSGNQPQHF. The CDR3 DNA reads as TGTGCCAGCAGTGCGACCAGGGGATCGGGCAATCAGCCCCAGCATTTT.

CDR3 in amino acids: CASSELGAKGYTF. CDR3 in DNA: TGTGCCAGCAGTGAACTGGGGGCTAAGGGCTACACCTTC. The rearrangement joins TRBV6-1 to TRBJ1-2; TRBD1 might be the D (6 bases). With 2 bases removed from V and 8 bases from J, the gap between germline ends came to 12 bases. This CDR3 is built from 13 residues. The germline V gene has CDR1 MNHNS and CDR2 SASEGT.

V is TRBV7-9 and J is TRBJ2-7; 8 bases match TRBD2. Trimming at V came to 2 bases and at J to 0 bases, leaving 3 bases not matched to a gene. Germline values: CDR1 SEHNR, CDR2 FQNEAQ (reference sequence). This CDR3 comprises 15 residues. In DNA form, the CDR3 reads TGTGCCAGCAGCTTACCGGGGGGGAGCTCCTACGAGCAGTACTTC. Translation: CASSLPGGSSYEQYF.

The rearrangement uses TRBV10-3 and TRBJ2-1, with 7 positions matching TRBD2. This CDR3 region has 14 residues. Germline loops: CDR1 ENHRY, CDR2 SYGVKD. With 4 bases clipped from V and 5 bases from J, the junction kept 5 bases outside the gene matches. The CDR3 nucleotides read TGTGCCATCAGTGGAAGCGGGACCCACAATGAGCAGTTCTTC. Translating gives CAISGSGTHNEQFF.

The chain links TRBV4-3 to TRBJ1-1; tentatively, D is TRBD1 (5 bases). The V gene's germline CDR1 is LGHNA and CDR2 YSLEER. The CDR3 extends over 15 amino acids. Deletions cut 4 bases from V and 0 bases from J, with 12 bases between. The chain's CDR3 is CASSRTGGLNTEAFF. The CDR3, as DNA: TGCGCCAGCAGCCGGACCGGGGGTTTGAACACTGAAGCTTTCTTT.

This chain connects TRBV28 to TRBJ1-6, with a possible D match to TRBD1 (5 bases). The CDR3 has 16 residues. Germline V CDR1 and CDR2: MDHEN, SYDVKM. Trimming cost V 2 bases and J 10 bases, with 18 bases left between them. CDR3 sequence: CASSLPYLGGSSPLHF. The CDR3 DNA is TGTGCCAGCAGTTTACCTTACCTGGGGGGGAGCTCACCCCTCCACTTT. The whole variable domain, filled in from reference TRBV28 and TRBJ1-6, reads DVKVTQSSRYLVKRTGEKVFLECVQDMDHENMFWYRQDPGLGLRLIYFSYDVKMKEKGDIPEGYSVSREKKERFSLILESASTNQTSMYLCASSLPYLGGSSPLHFGNGTRLTVT.

The CDR3: CASSDSAGGGDTQYF. CDR3 coding DNA: TGTGCCAGCAGTGACTCTGCGGGAGGGGGAGATACGCAGTATTTT. The chain employs TRBV6-4 and TRBJ2-3, with 9 nucleotides matching TRBD2. CDR1 is MRHNA and CDR2 is SNTAGT in the germline V gene. Unmatched junction bases numbered 3, after V lost 0 bases and J lost 5 bases. CDR3 length equals 15 residues.

The chain recombines TRBV18 with TRBJ2-7, with TRBD1 matching 8 bases. V lost 3 bases and J lost 6; bases outside the gene matches: 7. This CDR3 comprises 14 residues. CDR1 and CDR2 (germline): KGHSH, LQKENI. The CDR3 protein is CASSPGQGGREQYF. The CDR3 coding sequence is TGTGCCAGCTCACCCGGACAGGGTGGCCGCGAGCAGTACTTC. Using reference TRBV18 and TRBJ2-7 for the parts outside the CDR3, the full variable domain is NAGVMQNPRHLVRRRGQEARLRCSPMKGHSHVYWYRQLPEEGLKFMVYLQKENIIDESGMPKERFSAEFPKEGPSILRIQQVVRGDSAAYFCASSPGQGGREQYFGPGTRLTVT.

The rearrangement links TRBV2 to TRBJ1-4, with D unresolved. This CDR3 spans 15 amino acids. Germline CDR1 SNHLY, CDR2 FYNNEI. V was clipped by 1 base and J by 5 bases, with 11 bases between them. The CDR3 coding sequence is TGTGCCAGCAGTGAAGGTTGGGCCCGAAATGAAAAACTGTTTTTT. As protein: CASSEGWARNEKLFF.

This clone was observed once. The chain carries TRBV3-1 (or the pseudogene TRBV3-2) and TRBJ1-6; D remains ambiguous. The CDR3 loop spans 12 amino acids. The V gene's germline CDR1 is LGHDT and CDR2 YNNKEL (reference sequence). Trimming stripped 1 base from V and 9 bases from J, with 4 bases between. CDR3 sequence: CASSQVGSPLHF. The CDR3 region has the DNA TGTGCCAGCAGCCAAGTCGGTTCACCCCTCCACTTT.

The chain uses TRBV23-1 and TRBJ1-5, with TRBD1 matching 9 bases. TRBV23-1 is marked as an open reading frame, function uncertain. The CDR3 is 15 residues long. With V trimmed by 8 bases and J by 2 bases, 7 bases remained unmatched. CDR3 bases: TGCGCCAGCTACCAGGGACAGGGTGGCAATCAGCCCCAGCATTTT. This gives the protein CASYQGQGGNQPQHF.